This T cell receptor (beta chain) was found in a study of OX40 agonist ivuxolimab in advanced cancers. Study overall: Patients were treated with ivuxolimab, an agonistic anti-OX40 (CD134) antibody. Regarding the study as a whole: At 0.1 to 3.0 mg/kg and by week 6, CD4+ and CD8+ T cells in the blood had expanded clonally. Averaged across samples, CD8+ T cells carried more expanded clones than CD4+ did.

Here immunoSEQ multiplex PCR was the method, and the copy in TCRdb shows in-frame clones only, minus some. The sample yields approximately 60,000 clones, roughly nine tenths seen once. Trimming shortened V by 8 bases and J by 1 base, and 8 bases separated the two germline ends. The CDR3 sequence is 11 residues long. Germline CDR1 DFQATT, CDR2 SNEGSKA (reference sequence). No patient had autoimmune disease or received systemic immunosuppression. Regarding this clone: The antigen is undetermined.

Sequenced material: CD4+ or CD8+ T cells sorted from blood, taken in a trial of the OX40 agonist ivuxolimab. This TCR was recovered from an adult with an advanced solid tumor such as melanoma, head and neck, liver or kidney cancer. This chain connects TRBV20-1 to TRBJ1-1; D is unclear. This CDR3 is CSLEGNTEAFF. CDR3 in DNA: TGCAGTTTAGAGGGGAACACTGAAGCTTTCTTT.